A selection of T cell receptor beta chains follows, all from one sample in a study of T cells expressing NK-cell markers. Each CDR3 protein gets one entry in TCRdb, which reprocessed the 5' RACE reads and gives no DNA. Its table records 250,000 or so distinct CDR3 sequences. The specimen sequenced was blood T cells: a sorted CD56 or NKG2C T cell subset, CD4+ or CD8+ T cells, or bulk PBMC T cells (not recorded which). The source is a woman between 18 and 75 years old in good health. CDR3s include the opening cysteine and the closing phenylalanine or tryptophan. Fields, in order: J gene, V gene, CDR3 protein.

>TRBJ1-1|TRBV6-5
CASSRGVEAFF
>TRBJ2-1|TRBV11-2
CASAVSSYNEQFF
>TRBJ1-1|TRBV4-1
CASSQEGRGPAEAFF
>TRBJ2-5|TRBV20-1
CSAGGSGATQETQYF
>TRBJ2-2|TRBV10-1
CASSHTSPGELFF
>TRBJ1-5|TRBV19
CASTGTTRPQHF
>TRBJ2-1|TRBV29-1
CSVEGGGEQFF
>TRBJ2-5|TRBV24-1
CATSEPGTSGRETQYF
>TRBJ2-3|TRBV12-3/TRBV12-4
CASSTGTRPGTDTQYF
>TRBJ2-4|TRBV20-1
CSARDLSGGNF
>TRBJ2-1|TRBV9
CASSLQGVSYNEQFF
>TRBJ1-2|TRBV19
CASKTDGQDGYTF
>TRBJ2-1|TRBV12-3/TRBV12-4
CASSFSGQGPINEQFF
>TRBJ2-4|TRBV7-2
CASSPGGTGGGNIQYF
>TRBJ1-5|TRBV7-9
CASSAASAARYNQPQHF
>TRBJ2-5|TRBV21-1
CASRRYRPRAQYF
>TRBJ1-5|TRBV12-3/TRBV12-4
CASTWAGLGQPQHF
>TRBJ1-2|TRBV20-1
CSASDPAGSFNGYTF
>TRBJ2-3|TRBV11-2
CASSRDGYSTSGSVDTQYF
>TRBJ1-1|TRBV6-2/TRBV6-3
CASRYRDRVRGNTEAFF
>TRBJ2-1|TRBV2
CASSGGGLSYNEQFF
>TRBJ2-3|TRBV4-3
CASSQQQAGNTDTQYF
>TRBJ2-3|TRBV2
CASSKGQSTTDTQYF
>TRBJ2-5|TRBV4-3
CASSQGGRGIFEETQYF
>TRBJ1-1|TRBV9
CASSVGPTTEAFF
>TRBJ2-3|TRBV20-1
CSASLGRAGDTQYF
>TRBJ2-2|TRBV20-1
CSAPRDYNTGELFF
>TRBJ2-3|TRBV6-1
CASSDVGGREIDTQYF
>TRBJ2-7|TRBV19
CASSPRASVAYEQYF
>TRBJ2-1|TRBV25-1
CASSEMGPGGSLVDNEQFF
>TRBJ2-3|TRBV10-3
CAINQLAGASTDTQYF
>TRBJ2-5|TRBV27
CASARSRREQETQYF
>TRBJ1-1|TRBV29-1
CSADRGNTEAFF
>TRBJ1-5|TRBV28
CASSFSRARGNQPQHF
>TRBJ2-5|TRBV23-1
CASSQIRYWETQYF
>TRBJ2-1|TRBV20-1
CSAPGLASIMQFF
>TRBJ1-5|TRBV7-9
CASSFSDQPQHF
>TRBJ2-3|TRBV7-2
CASSPMGGYTDTQYF
>TRBJ2-1|TRBV6-1
CASRAIAGGNNEQFF
>TRBJ1-6|TRBV6-2/TRBV6-3
CASSYWDSSNSPLHF
>TRBJ2-7|TRBV7-9
CASSDPRTGDYEQYF
>TRBJ2-3|TRBV29-1
CSVPKIPAGADTQYF
>TRBJ2-1|TRBV4-3
CASSPSGQGRRKFF
>TRBJ2-3|TRBV5-1
CASSLNRVTDTQYF
>TRBJ2-6|TRBV23-1
CASSRPGGVNVLTF
>TRBJ1-1|TRBV12-3/TRBV12-4
CASSLQSLTEAFF
>TRBJ2-3|TRBV20-1
CSATVGLASTDTQYF
>TRBJ2-1|TRBV29-1
CSVESREGPDEQFF
>TRBJ1-1|TRBV5-1
CASSLPGDSAFF
>TRBJ2-2|TRBV7-9
CASSPYQGPGELFF
>TRBJ2-2|TRBV3-1
CASASRGIGELFF
>TRBJ2-7|TRBV18
CASSPTSSEQYF
>TRBJ2-7|TRBV30
CASGQGSSYEQYF
>TRBJ2-5|TRBV20-1
CSASHAAAQETQYF